Following are 17 T cell receptor beta chains from one sample sequenced in a study of pediatric ulcerative colitis (dated by TCRdb to about 2019). The library was made by the immunoSEQ multiplex PCR assay. TCRdb obtained this table from immuneACCESS and retained in-frame rearrangements with V and J assigned. These tables miss some clones; where compared with another copy, unresolved V genes account for less than half of the shortfall, and the remainder is unexplained. This sample holds tens of thousands of clones; roughly 72% were observed only once. The top ten constitute around 0.76% of the sample. One to two pinch biopsies were taken from the rectum for research during colonoscopy. The specimen was gut tissue. The receptor set was obtained from a boy between 10 and 17 years old with moderate ulcerative colitis.

J is TRBJ2-3 and V is TRBV6-6; TRBD2 might be the D (5 bases). This CDR3 spans 15 amino acids. CDR1 and CDR2 from the germline V gene are MNHNY and SVGAGI (reference sequence). The ends were cut back, 5 bases at V and 6 bases at J, with 18 bases in the middle. Written as DNA, the CDR3 is TGTGCCAGCAGTCCTCCCAAACAAAGAGGGGATACGCAGTATTTT. Translated: CASSPPKQRGDTQYF.

V is TRBV18 and J is TRBJ2-1, with TRBD1 identical over 7 bases. This CDR3 has 13 amino acids. The V segment lost 3 bases and the J segment 13 bases; nucleotides outside the gene matches: 9. From germline, CDR1 is KGHSH and CDR2 LQKENI. The CDR3 DNA is TGTGCCAGCTCACCCGGGACAGACCAGGAACAGTTCTTC. Translation gives CASSPGTDQEQFF.

V gene TRBV7-9 combines with J gene TRBJ1-1; weak D call: TRBD1 (6 bases). Trimming removed 10 bases at V and 6 bases at J, with 18 bases between. The CDR3 runs 13 residues. CDR1 is SEHNR, CDR2 FQNEAQ, per germline (reference sequence). The CDR3 loop is CATGLGQSSEAFF. In DNA form, the CDR3 reads TGTGCCACCGGACTAGGACAGTCCTCTGAAGCTTTCTTT.

The V gene is TRBV14, the J gene TRBJ2-5, with 8 nucleotides matching TRBD1. Germline CDR1 SGHDN, CDR2 FVKESK. V was pared by 5 bases and J by 5 bases, with 10 bases of the junction left unmatched. There are 15 residues in the CDR3. The CDR3 sequence: CASSSTGDGSETQYF. CDR3 nucleotide sequence: TGTGCCAGCAGCTCGACAGGGGACGGTTCGGAGACCCAGTACTTC. Full variable domain (missing parts from reference TRBV14 and TRBJ2-5): EAGVTQFPSHSVIEKGQTVTLRCDPISGHDNLYWYRRVMGKEIKFLLHFVKESKQDESGMPNNRFLAERTGGTYSTLKVQPAELEDSGVYFCASSSTGDGSETQYFGPGTRLLVL.

This clone was found a few times. The rearrangement joins TRBV29-1 to TRBJ2-7; D is undetermined. The CDR3 totals 12 residues. V lost 5 bases and J lost 4, with 12 bases in between. Germline lookup yields CDR1 SQVTM and CDR2 ANQGSEA. CDR3 protein: CSVWGLGYEQYF. The CDR3 DNA reads TGCAGCGTTTGGGGATTGGGTTACGAGCAGTACTTC.

J is TRBJ2-7 and V is TRBV7-8; D is unclear. Germline V gene data show CDR1 as SGHVS and CDR2 as FQNEAQ. Trimming stripped 5 bases from V and 0 bases from J, with 5 bases between. There are 12 residues in the CDR3. The DNA for the CDR3 is TGTGCCAGCAGCCCGATCTCCTACGAGCAGTACTTC. This translates into CASSPISYEQYF. Full variable domain (missing parts from reference TRBV7-8 and TRBJ2-7): GAGVSQSPRYKVAKRGQDVALRCDPISGHVSLFWYQQALGQGPEFLTYFQNEAQLDKSGLPSDRFFAERPEGSVSTLKIQRTQQEDSAVYLCASSPISYEQYFGPGTRLTVT.

V and J are TRBV7-9 and TRBJ1-6; D possibly corresponds to TRBD1 (5 bases). The V and J ends lost 2 bases and 7 bases respectively, with 12 bases between them. CDR3 length equals 15 residues. Germline CDR1 is SEHNR and CDR2 is FQNEAQ (reference sequence). This chain's CDR3 is CASSLTGGTNSPLHF. CDR3 DNA: TGTGCCAGCAGCTTAACCGGCGGGACGAATTCACCCCTCCACTTT.

This chain connects TRBV2 to TRBJ2-1, with 8 bases aligning to TRBD2. Germline values: CDR1 SNHLY, CDR2 FYNNEI. The CDR3 runs to 14 residues. J lost 7 bases, V lost 7 bases, and 9 bases had no gene match. CDR3 sequence reads: CASKAGVGRNEQFF. The CDR3 bases are TGTGCCAGCAAAGCGGGAGTAGGTAGGAATGAGCAGTTCTTC.

The CDR3, as DNA: TGTGCCAGCAAGCCCCGGCTCTCAGACTCTGGAAACACCATATATTTT. Translation: CASKPRLSDSGNTIYF. This sequence joins TRBV27 and TRBJ1-3, with D uncertain. Trimming stripped 7 bases from V and 0 bases from J, with 16 bases between. This CDR3 comprises 16 residues. Per the germline V gene, CDR1 is MNHEY and CDR2 is SMNVEV (reference sequence).

This chain uses TRBV7-3 with TRBJ2-2, with D hard to call. The germline V and J ends were trimmed by 2 bases and 3 bases, with 16 bases remaining between them. The CDR3 is made up of 17 amino acids. Germline V gene sequence: CDR1 SGHTA, CDR2 FQGTGA. The CDR3, as DNA: TGTGCCAGCAGCTTACTGGGCGCGGTTCTTGACACCGGGGAGCTGTTTTTT. This codes for CASSLLGAVLDTGELFF.

In its sample, this clone was seen once. The genes are TRBV6-5 and TRBJ1-2; 7 bases are shared with TRBD1. CDR3 length: 15 residues. The V gene's germline CDR1 is MNHEY and CDR2 SVGAGI. V shed 6 bases, J shed 4 bases, and the junction held 11 bases outside the gene matches. CDR3 bases: TGTGCCAGCAGGAGAGGAGGGGGCATTGGCTATGGCTACACCTTC. It encodes CASRRGGGIGYGYTF.

This clone has more than one count but fewer than ten. The CDR3: CAISESGTGVNQPQHF. As DNA, the CDR3 is TGTGCCATCAGTGAGTCGGGGACAGGGGTCAATCAGCCCCAGCATTTT. The J gene is TRBJ1-5, the V gene TRBV10-3; TRBD1 agrees at 10 bases. V was pared by 0 bases and J by 3 bases, with 2 bases of the junction left unmatched. The germline V gene encodes CDR1 ENHRY and CDR2 SYGVKD. The CDR3 has 16 residues.

The chain couples TRBV28 to TRBJ2-1; 11 positions agree with TRBD2. The ends lost 5 bases at V and 5 bases at J; junction bases unmatched: 5. The CDR3 is 15 residues long. Germline V gene data show CDR1 as MDHEN and CDR2 as SYDVKM. The CDR3 loop reads CASSMGGLADNEQFF. As DNA, the CDR3 is TGTGCCAGCAGTATGGGGGGACTAGCGGACAATGAGCAGTTCTTC.

The chain combines TRBV28 with TRBJ2-1, with 10 bases that match TRBD2. The CDR3 is made up of 15 amino acids. Germline CDR1 MDHEN, CDR2 SYDVKM. V was pared by 2 bases and J by 5 bases, with 3 bases of the junction left unmatched. The CDR3 here is CASSLSGGDHNEQFF. Written as DNA, the CDR3 is TGTGCCAGCAGTTTAAGCGGGGGGGACCACAATGAGCAGTTCTTC.

The chain couples TRBV2 to TRBJ2-7; D is unresolved. V gave up 6 bases and J gave up 2 bases, with 14 bases separating them. The CDR3 is 14 residues long. CDR1 SNHLY and CDR2 FYNNEI come from the germline V gene. In DNA, the CDR3 is TGTGCCAGCAGAACCACTACCCCGCCCTACGAGCAGTACTTC. Protein: CASRTTTPPYEQYF.

This chain joins TRBV9 and TRBJ2-7, with a possible D match to TRBD1 (6 bases). Trimming cost V 1 base and J 5 bases, with 10 bases left between them. The germline gives CDR1 SGDLS, CDR2 YYNGEE. This CDR3 is built from 13 residues. The CDR3 DNA reads as TGTGCCAGCAGCGTACAGGGGTTCGACGAGCAGTACTTC. Translating it yields CASSVQGFDEQYF.

The rearrangement uses TRBV29-1 and TRBJ1-1, with D possibly matching TRBD1 (6 bases). The CDR3 consists of 13 residues. The V and J ends lost 4 bases and 1 base respectively, with 10 bases between them. Germline assignment: CDR1 SQVTM and CDR2 ANQGSEA. The CDR3 loop reads CSVARGANTEAFF. The CDR3 coding sequence is TGCAGCGTTGCGCGGGGGGCGAACACTGAAGCTTTCTTT.